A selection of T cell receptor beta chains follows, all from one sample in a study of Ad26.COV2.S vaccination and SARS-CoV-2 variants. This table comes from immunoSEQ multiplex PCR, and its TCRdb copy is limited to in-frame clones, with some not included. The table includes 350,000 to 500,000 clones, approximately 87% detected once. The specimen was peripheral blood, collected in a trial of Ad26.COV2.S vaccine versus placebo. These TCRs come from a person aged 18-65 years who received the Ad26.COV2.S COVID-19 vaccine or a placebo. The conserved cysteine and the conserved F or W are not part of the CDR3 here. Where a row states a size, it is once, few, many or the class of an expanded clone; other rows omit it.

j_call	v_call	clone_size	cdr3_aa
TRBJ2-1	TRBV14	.	ASSQPPGLASREQF
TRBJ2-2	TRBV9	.	ASSPPAGSTGELF
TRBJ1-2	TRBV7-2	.	ASSRRTGAGTYGYT
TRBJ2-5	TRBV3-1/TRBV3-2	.	ASSQDGTLVPQY
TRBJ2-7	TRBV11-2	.	ASSFSRDHEQY
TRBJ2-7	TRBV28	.	ASSPPGPYTYEQY
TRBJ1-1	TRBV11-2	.	ASSLGTRNTEAF
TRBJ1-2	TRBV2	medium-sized	ASSLTVGTGGGYT
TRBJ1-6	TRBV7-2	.	ASSQHLPGQGDSPLH
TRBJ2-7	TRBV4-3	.	ASSHKPGQPYEQY
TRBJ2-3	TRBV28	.	ASSRTFPPDTQY
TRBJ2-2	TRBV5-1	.	ASSGTLTGTGELF
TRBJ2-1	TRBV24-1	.	ATSDLNREVNEQF
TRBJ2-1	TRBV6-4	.	ASSDLPGAEQF
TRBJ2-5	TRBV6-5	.	ASIRTSGGGETQY
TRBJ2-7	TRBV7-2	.	ASSSLRLAGGLTYEQY
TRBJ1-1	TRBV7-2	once	ASSPGQGLNTEAF
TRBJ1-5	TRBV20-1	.	SASLGTGGREPQH
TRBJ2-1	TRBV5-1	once	ASSLGTGAYNEQF
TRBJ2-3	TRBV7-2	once	ASSPRRGTSKTDTQY
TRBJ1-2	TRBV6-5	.	ASRSGIRSPVGYT
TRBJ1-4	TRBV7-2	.	ASSFTGTGVNEKLF
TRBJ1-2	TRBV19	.	ASSIMDVFNYGYT
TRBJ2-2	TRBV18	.	ASSEQGALTGELF
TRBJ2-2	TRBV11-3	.	ASSAQGWGRNTGELF
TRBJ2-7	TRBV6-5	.	ASRITGGRPYEQY
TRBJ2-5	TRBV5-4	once	ASSFTGGGETQY
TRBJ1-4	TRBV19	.	ASSITGTGDNEKLF
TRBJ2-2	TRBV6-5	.	ASRDFANTGELF
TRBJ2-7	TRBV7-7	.	ASSLHRGYEQY
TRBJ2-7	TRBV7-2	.	ASSLEGGGAGEQY
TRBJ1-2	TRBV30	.	AWSVGGVNYGYT